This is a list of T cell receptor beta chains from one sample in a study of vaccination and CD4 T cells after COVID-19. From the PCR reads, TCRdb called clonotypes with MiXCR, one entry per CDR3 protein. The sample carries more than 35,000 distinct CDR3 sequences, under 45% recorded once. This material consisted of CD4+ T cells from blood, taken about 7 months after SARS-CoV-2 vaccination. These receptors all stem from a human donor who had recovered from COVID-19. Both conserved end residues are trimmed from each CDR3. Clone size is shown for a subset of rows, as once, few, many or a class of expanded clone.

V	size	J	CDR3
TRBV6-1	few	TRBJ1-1	ATLRTANTEAF
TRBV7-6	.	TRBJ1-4	ASSLLAPPQGGLEEKLF
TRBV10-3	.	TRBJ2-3	AISKGRSAAY
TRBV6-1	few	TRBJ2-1	ASSPIAGLGNEQF
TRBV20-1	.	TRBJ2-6	SAPAPGTGGITGANVLT
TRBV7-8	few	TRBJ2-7	ASSLGGLAGVSYEQY
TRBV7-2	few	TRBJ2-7	ASSVLGTGMGYEQY
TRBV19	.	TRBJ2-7	ASRALAGDTTHEQY
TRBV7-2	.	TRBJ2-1	ASSLGPSGISITDEQF
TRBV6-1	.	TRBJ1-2	ASRTQGPYGYT
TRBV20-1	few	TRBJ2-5	SATTLSEGIAETQY
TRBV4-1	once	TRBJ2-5	ASSQVPLAGGPAETQY
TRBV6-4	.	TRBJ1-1	ASSDSDNTEAF
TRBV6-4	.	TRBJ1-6	ASSEAGRNSPLH
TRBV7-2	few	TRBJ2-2	ASSPSGRFGELF
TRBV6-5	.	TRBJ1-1	ASSYGSAGKNTEAF
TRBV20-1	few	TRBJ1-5	SASRNNQPQH
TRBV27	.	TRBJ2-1	ASSATPGLAGTNEQF
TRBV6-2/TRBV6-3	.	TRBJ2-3	ASRPRSSGRAVGTDTQY
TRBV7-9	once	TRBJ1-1	ASSLKTSDREFRAEAF
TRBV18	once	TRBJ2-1	ASSPPATLDEQF
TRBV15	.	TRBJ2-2	ATSTHTGGLF
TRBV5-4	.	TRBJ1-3	ASSSKQGRGNTIY
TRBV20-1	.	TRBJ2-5	SASPSGRAEETQY
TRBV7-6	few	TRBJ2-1	ASSSTGSGLVYNEQF
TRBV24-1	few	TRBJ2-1	ATSDSDWDNEQF
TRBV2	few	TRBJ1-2	ASSETFNYGYT
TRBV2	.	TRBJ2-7	ASKGDPAYEQY
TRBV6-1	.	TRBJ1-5	ASRPSENQPQH
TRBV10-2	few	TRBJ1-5	ASSESEAPGQPQH
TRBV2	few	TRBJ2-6	ATRTETGANVLT
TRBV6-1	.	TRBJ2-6	ASMDRPSSGANVLT
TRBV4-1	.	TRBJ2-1	ASSLLVPAVEQF
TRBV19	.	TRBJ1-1	ANSAGVMNTGAF